Reported below is one T cell receptor beta chain. The sample is drawn from a study of technical replicates of blood from a few donors. Germline V gene lookup returns CDR1 SGHDN and CDR2 FVKESK. The CDR3 is made up of 13 amino acids. V lost 0 bases and J 6 bases, leaving 8 bases between the germline ends. Profiling relied on immunoSEQ multiplex PCR, and the TCRdb table lists in-frame clones only, not all of them. Found here are some 60,000 clones, about 90% of them singletons; the top ten hold roughly 5.6%. This TCR was recovered from a human donor in good health. Some clones in this sample may be carry-over from other donors' samples. Sequencing input: PBMCs. The chain links TRBV14 to TRBJ1-2, with a possible D match to TRBD1 (5 bases). The CDR3 here is CASSQDGGDGYTF. CDR3 bases: TGTGCCAGCAGCCAAGATGGGGGGGATGGCTACACCTTC.